This section outlines one T cell receptor beta chain sequence together with its context. These data are taken from a study of blood T cell repertoires in COVID-19. In the study's own analysis: For nucleated cells, counts were estimated from reference gene primer amplification. Repertoires were generated with immunoSEQ multiplex PCR, while TCRdb's copy carries only in-frame clones and drops some. V and J calls and clone size are given by that table; D and trimming were obtained from the DNA. The data contain 150,000 to 200,000 clones, approximately 95% of them singletons. Material for sequencing was peripheral blood. The clonotype was recovered from a woman aged 55-69 years with COVID-19, enrolled during active disease.

The CDR3 loop reads CASSPPGQNTEAFF. CDR3 DNA: TGTGCCAGCAGTCCCCCGGGACAGAACACTGAAGCTTTCTTT. The chain recombines TRBV6-2 or TRBV6-3 with TRBJ1-1; D perhaps matches TRBD1 (6 bases). The V and J ends lost 5 bases and 1 base respectively, with 11 bases between them. The CDR3 is 14 amino acids. Germline V gives CDR1 MNHEY, CDR2 SVGEGT.